This entry lists 2 T cell receptor beta chains sequenced from one sample in a study of response to subunit inactivated influenza vaccine. TCRdb reprocessed the RT-PCR reads with MiXCR, giving one entry per CDR3 protein. The sample has about 180,000 distinct CDR3 sequences, around 9% seen once. The sequences come from non-naive T cells sorted from PBMCs, collected on the day of vaccination. The receptors originated from a man aged 45-65 years who received an inactivated influenza vaccine.

This clonotype was seen more than once but under ten times. The genes are TRBV20-1 and TRBJ2-5; 10 nucleotides match TRBD2. V lost 6 bases to trimming and J lost 2 bases; unmatched junction nucleotides: 3. CDR3 length: 13 residues. CDR1 is DFQATT, CDR2 SNEGSKA, per germline (reference sequence). The CDR3 region is CSALAGEQETQYF. The CDR3 DNA sequence: TGCAGTGCGCTAGCGGGAGAACAAGAGACCCAGTACTTC.

This clonotype was counted a few times. The chain uses TRBV7-4 and TRBJ1-1, with D perhaps matching TRBD1 (5 bases). The CDR3 has 16 residues. The germline V gene has CDR1 SGHVT and CDR2 SQSDAQ. V lost 4 bases and J lost 4, with 19 bases in between. The CDR3 loop is CASSSRGEGSITEAFF. The CDR3 nucleotides read TGTGCCAGCAGCTCGAGGGGTGAGGGCAGCATCACTGAAGCTTTCTTT.